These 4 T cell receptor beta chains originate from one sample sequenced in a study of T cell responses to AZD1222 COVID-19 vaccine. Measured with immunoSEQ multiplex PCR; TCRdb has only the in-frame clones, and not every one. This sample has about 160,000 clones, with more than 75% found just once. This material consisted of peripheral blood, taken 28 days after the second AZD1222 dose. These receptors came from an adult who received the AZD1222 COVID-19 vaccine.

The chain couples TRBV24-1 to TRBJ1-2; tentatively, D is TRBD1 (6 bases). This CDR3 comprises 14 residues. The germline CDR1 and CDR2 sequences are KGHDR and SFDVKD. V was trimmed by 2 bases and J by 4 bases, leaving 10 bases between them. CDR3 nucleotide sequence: TGTGCCACCAGTGATTGGGACAAGAGCTATGGCTACACCTTC. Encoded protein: CATSDWDKSYGYTF.

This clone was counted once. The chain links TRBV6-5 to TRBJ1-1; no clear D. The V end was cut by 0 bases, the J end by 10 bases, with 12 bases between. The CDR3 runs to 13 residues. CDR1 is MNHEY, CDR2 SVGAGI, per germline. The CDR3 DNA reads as TGTGCCAGCAGTTACTCGATGGGGAGCGGAGCTTTCTTT. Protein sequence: CASSYSMGSGAFF.

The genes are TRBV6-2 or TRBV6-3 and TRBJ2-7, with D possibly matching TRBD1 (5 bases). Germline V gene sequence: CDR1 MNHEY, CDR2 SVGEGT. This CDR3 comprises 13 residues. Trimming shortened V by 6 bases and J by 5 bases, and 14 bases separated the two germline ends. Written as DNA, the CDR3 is TGTGCCAGCAGCGCAGGGAAACGGAACGAGCAGTACTTC. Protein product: CASSAGKRNEQYF.

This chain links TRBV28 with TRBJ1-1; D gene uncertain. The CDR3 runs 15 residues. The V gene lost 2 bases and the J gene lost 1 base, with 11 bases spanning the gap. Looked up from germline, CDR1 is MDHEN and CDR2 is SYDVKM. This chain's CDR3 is CASSLGVWGNTEAFF. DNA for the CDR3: TGTGCCAGCAGTTTAGGTGTGTGGGGGAACACTGAAGCTTTCTTT.